These T cell receptor beta chains were read from a single sample in a study of T cell repertoires in cytomegalovirus infection. A single record per CDR3 protein comes from TCRdb applying MiXCR to the reads. The sample consists of approximately 260,000 distinct CDR3 sequences, roughly 21% of them appearing once. Their antigens remain unidentified. The specimen comprised cultured PBMCs, sampled from culture after CMV antigen stimulation. Receptors were obtained from a human donor in good health (CMV status not recorded). Some clones in this sample may be carry-over from other donors' samples. Both conserved end residues are part of each CDR3. A D gene is named only where the DNA matches it firmly. Not every row has a clone size; where given, it reads once, few, many or a size class.

TRBJ2-7 | TRBD2 | TRBV20-1 | - | CSAPLAGALEQYF | TGCAGTGCTCCTCTAGCGGGAGCGCTCGAGCAGTACTTC
TRBJ1-3 | - | TRBV4-3 | few | CASSQEGGSGNTIYF | TGCGCCAGCAGCCAAGAAGGGGGATCTGGAAACACCATATATTTT
TRBJ2-1 | TRBD1 | TRBV6-6 | - | CASSYSTDTGQAWSSYNEQFF | TGTGCCAGCAGTTACTCCACGGATACCGGACAGGCCTGGAGCTCCTACAATGAGCAGTTCTTC
TRBJ1-2 | - | TRBV19 | - | CATAGRRVGLRGYTF | TGTGCCACCGCCGGGCGGCGAGTGGGCCTTAGGGGCTACACCTTC
TRBJ2-1 | TRBD2 | TRBV6-2/TRBV6-3 | - | CASSYLAGGSYNEQFF | TGTGCCAGCAGTTACTTGGCGGGAGGCTCCTACAATGAGCAGTTCTTC
TRBJ2-5 | - | TRBV7-2 | few | CASSFKAGETQYF | TGTGCCAGCAGCTTCAAGGCTGGGGAGACCCAGTACTTC
TRBJ1-1 | - | TRBV7-2 | many | CASSTRQWTTEAFF | TGTGCCAGCAGCACCCGACAGTGGACCACTGAAGCTTTCTTT
TRBJ2-5 | TRBD2 | TRBV7-2 | few | CASSPRLAGGTQTQYF | TGTGCCAGCAGCCCGAGACTAGCGGGAGGGACACAGACCCAGTACTTC
TRBJ2-7 | - | TRBV10-3 | few | CAISAYRDYEQYF | TGTGCCATCAGTGCGTATCGGGATTACGAGCAGTACTTC
TRBJ1-3 | - | TRBV12-3/TRBV12-4 | - | CASRKRRVGLERDSGNTIYF | TGTGCCAGCAGAAAAAGAAGAGTCGGCTTAGAGAGGGACTCTGGAAACACCATATATTTT
TRBJ1-1 | - | TRBV19 | many | CASSIWGLDTEAFF | TGTGCCAGTAGTATCTGGGGGCTGGACACTGAAGCTTTCTTT
TRBJ2-3 | - | TRBV7-2 | few | CASSIGGTDTQYF | TGTGCCAGCAGCATCGGAGGGACAGATACGCAGTATTTT
TRBJ2-6 | TRBD1 | TRBV13 | - | CASSLRTGSSGANVLTF | TGTGCCAGCAGCCTAAGGACAGGCAGCTCTGGGGCCAACGTCCTGACTTTC
TRBJ1-3 | - | TRBV4-1 | - | CASSQLGLGGRNTIYF | TGCGCCAGCAGCCAGTTGGGCTTGGGAGGCAGAAACACCATATATTTT
TRBJ1-2 | TRBD1 | TRBV7-2 | many | CASSWRGQGHDGYTF | TGTGCCAGCAGCTGGAGAGGACAGGGGCACGATGGCTACACCTTC
TRBJ2-5 | - | TRBV27 | few | CASSLGGAETQYF | TGTGCCAGCAGTTTAGGGGGGGCAGAGACCCAGTACTTC
TRBJ2-5 | - | TRBV7-2 | - | CASSLQGSGETQYF | TGTGCCAGCAGCCTTCAGGGTAGTGGTGAGACCCAGTACTTC
TRBJ1-2 | TRBD1 | TRBV10-3 | many | CAISAGDRYGYTF | TGTGCCATCAGTGCAGGGGACAGGTATGGCTACACCTTC
TRBJ1-3 | - | TRBV29-1 | few | CSVESPSSGNTIYF | TGCAGCGTTGAGTCCCCGAGCTCTGGAAACACCATATATTTT
TRBJ2-1 | TRBD2 | TRBV27 | - | CASSFRDTSGVSYNEQFF | TGTGCCAGCAGTTTCCGGGATACTAGCGGGGTCTCCTACAATGAGCAGTTCTTC
TRBJ2-7 | - | TRBV6-2/TRBV6-3 | - | CASSPVGSISEQYF | TGTGCCAGCAGTCCCGTAGGATCCATTAGCGAGCAGTACTTC
TRBJ2-1 | - | TRBV7-2 | - | CASSLVGGDTYNEQFF | TGTGCCAGCAGCTTAGTAGGCGGGGACACCTACAATGAGCAGTTCTTC
TRBJ2-3 | - | TRBV7-3 | many | CASSLSGLDTQYF | TGTGCCAGCAGCTTAAGCGGCCTAGATACGCAGTATTTT
TRBJ2-1 | TRBD2 | TRBV15 | - | CATSRAPTDPASGGNEQFF | TGTGCCACCAGCAGAGCCCCCACCGACCCGGCTAGCGGGGGCAATGAGCAGTTCTTC
TRBJ1-2 | - | TRBV28 | many | CASSLFSGHSYGYTF | TGTGCCAGCAGTTTGTTTTCCGGACACAGCTATGGCTACACCTTC
TRBJ2-1 | - | TRBV11-2 | medium-sized | CASSMTVSSYNEQFF | TGTGCCAGCAGCATGACCGTGAGCTCCTACAATGAGCAGTTCTTC
TRBJ1-5 | - | TRBV5-6 | many | CASSLGRNQPQHF | TGTGCCAGCAGCTTGGGTCGCAATCAGCCCCAGCATTTT
TRBJ2-7 | - | TRBV7-9 | many | CASRAGNSYEQYF | TGTGCCAGCAGGGCAGGGAACTCCTACGAGCAGTACTTC
TRBJ2-5 | TRBD1 | TRBV7-8 | few | CASSFRDRVETQYF | TGTGCCAGCAGCTTCCGGGACAGGGTGGAGACCCAGTACTTC
TRBJ2-1 | TRBD2 | TRBV29-1 | - | CSVSGRAGVQDEQFF | TGCAGCGTTTCCGGCCGGGCGGGAGTGCAGGATGAGCAGTTCTTC
TRBJ2-3 | - | TRBV4-3 | many | CASSLQRELDTQYF | TGCGCCAGCAGCCTCCAGAGGGAGCTAGATACGCAGTATTTT
TRBJ2-7 | - | TRBV7-2 | many | CASSLDGMNSYEQYF | TGTGCCAGCAGCTTAGACGGGATGAACTCCTACGAGCAGTACTTC
TRBJ2-1 | - | TRBV7-9 | many | CASSLQGRGLEQFF | TGTGCCAGCAGCTTACAGGGAAGAGGGCTTGAGCAGTTCTTC
TRBJ2-3 | - | TRBV4-1 | - | CASSQTYGGNTDTQYF | TGCGCCAGCAGCCAAACCTATGGAGGGAACACAGATACGCAGTATTTT
TRBJ2-2 | TRBD2 | TRBV7-2 | many | CASSLARLAGGTNTGELFF | TGTGCCAGCAGCTTAGCGCGACTAGCGGGAGGAACGAACACCGGGGAGCTGTTTTTT
TRBJ1-2 | - | TRBV2 | - | CASTFVGLNYGYTF | TGTGCCAGCACCTTCGTGGGACTTAACTATGGCTACACCTTC
TRBJ1-2 | TRBD1 | TRBV4-3 | - | CASSQSFRTGRGYTF | TGCGCCAGCAGCCAAAGCTTTCGGACAGGGCGTGGCTACACCTTC
TRBJ2-7 | - | TRBV4-1 | - | CASSHSPGYEQYF | TGCGCCAGCAGCCACTCCCCGGGTTACGAGCAGTACTTC
TRBJ2-1 | - | TRBV7-2 | few | CASSFPSVNEQFF | TGTGCCAGCAGCTTTCCTAGCGTCAATGAGCAGTTCTTC
TRBJ2-3 | - | TRBV7-2 | - | CASGTLGGTQYF | TGTGCCAGCGGCACGCTAGGGGGTACGCAGTATTTT
TRBJ1-2 | - | TRBV11-3 | - | CASSLPGSVRDYGYTF | TGTGCCAGCAGCTTACCCGGTTCCGTTCGGGACTATGGCTACACCTTC
TRBJ2-3 | - | TRBV12-3/TRBV12-4 | - | CASRLGGGPDTQYF | TGTGCCAGCAGACTTGGGGGTGGACCAGATACGCAGTATTTT